The 16 T cell receptor beta chains reported below all come from one sample, sequenced in a study of cytomegalovirus exposure and HLA in healthy donors. Primers: 60 Vbeta forward and 13 Jbeta reverse. Here immunoSEQ multiplex PCR was the method, and the copy in TCRdb shows in-frame clones only, minus some. The repertoire holds some 180,000 clones, with about three quarters as singletons. Sequencing input: PBMCs. Receptors originate from an older woman in good health and CMV-seropositive.

V and J are TRBV27 and TRBJ1-2; 7 bases fit TRBD1. This CDR3 contains 13 residues. CDR1 is MNHEY, CDR2 SMNVEV, per germline (reference sequence). J lost 5 bases, V lost 6 bases, and 6 bases had no gene match. This CDR3 is CASRTGQDYGYTF. The DNA for the CDR3 is TGTGCCAGCAGGACAGGACAGGATTATGGCTACACCTTC.

The V call is TRBV5-1, the J call TRBJ2-7, with D maybe TRBD2 (5 bases). There are 14 residues in the CDR3. The ends were cut back, 0 bases at V and 3 bases at J, with 10 bases in the middle. The germline V gene encodes CDR1 SGHRS and CDR2 YFSETQ. CDR3 residues: CASSLGLAFYEQYF. The CDR3 DNA reads as TGCGCCAGCAGCTTGGGGCTAGCCTTCTACGAGCAGTACTTC.

The chain employs TRBV6-1 and TRBJ1-1; D is perhaps TRBD1 (5 bases). Trimming stripped 6 bases from V and 0 bases from J, with 11 bases between. The CDR3 runs 14 residues. Germline V gene sequence: CDR1 MNHNS, CDR2 SASEGT. The CDR3 nucleotides read TGTGCCAGCAGACAGGATTTTATGAACACTGAAGCTTTCTTT. Translation: CASRQDFMNTEAFF.

The table lists this clone with a count of one. The chain joins TRBV7-2 to TRBJ2-3; 7 bases fit TRBD2. Per germline, CDR1 SGHTA and CDR2 FQGNSA. Trimming cost V 6 bases and J 7 bases; bases outside gene matches: 4. This CDR3 is built from 12 residues. CDR3 DNA: TGTGCCAGCAGTTTGGGGGGGAATACGCAGTATTTT. Protein sequence: CASSLGGNTQYF.

The chain joins TRBV27 to TRBJ2-2; 8 bases are shared with TRBD2. The CDR3 length is 17 residues. CDR1 and CDR2 from the germline V gene are MNHEY and SMNVEV (reference sequence). Trimming took 10 bases from V and 3 from J; bases not matched to a gene: 16. The CDR3 DNA reads TGTGCCACCCAAGGGAGGGTAGCGGGGCCTTACACCGGGGAGCTGTTTTTT. Translated, it gives CATQGRVAGPYTGELFF.

Only one count was recorded for this clone. J is TRBJ1-2 and V is TRBV18; possible D gene TRBD1, 6 bases. The CDR3 runs to 14 residues. V lost 4 bases and J lost 7, with 16 bases in between. In germline, CDR1 is KGHSH, CDR2 LQKENI. The CDR3 loop reads CASSLPQGIGGYTF. CDR3 coding DNA: TGTGCCAGCTCACTCCCTCAGGGGATAGGTGGCTACACCTTC.

This chain connects TRBV7-2 to TRBJ1-3; the D is unclear. Germline lookup yields CDR1 SGHTA and CDR2 FQGNSA. CDR3 length: 15 amino acids. Trimming cost V 1 base and J 0 bases, with 7 bases left between them. The CDR3 sequence: CASSLGGSSGNTIYF. As DNA, the CDR3 is TGTGCCAGCAGCTTAGGAGGCAGCTCTGGAAACACCATATATTTT. Drawing the rest from reference TRBV7-2 and TRBJ1-3, the complete variable domain is GAGVSQSPSNKVTEKGKDVELRCDPISGHTALYWYRQSLGQGLEFLIYFQGNSAPDKSGLPSDRFSAERTGGSVSTLTIQRTQQEDSAVYLCASSLGGSSGNTIYFGEGSWLTVV.

J is TRBJ1-1 and V is TRBV30, with TRBD1 as a possible D gene (6 bases). Germline V gene data show CDR1 as GTSNPN and CDR2 as SVGIG (reference sequence). Trimming shortened V by 4 bases and J by 5 bases, and 14 bases separated the two germline ends. The CDR3 consists of 13 residues. The CDR3 region has the DNA TGTGCCTGGAACCTCCGCAGGGGTACTGAAGCTTTCTTT. Residues: CAWNLRRGTEAFF.

The V gene is TRBV21-1, the J gene TRBJ1-4; no check of the table's D call, TRBD1, against the DNA was made. TRBV21-1 is an annotated pseudogene. This CDR3 spans 16 amino acids. CDR3 residues: CASSAGQGSANEKLFF. The CDR3 bases are TGTGCCAGCAGCGCGGGACAGGGATCGGCTAATGAAAAACTGTTTTTT.

The V and J genes are TRBV5-1 and TRBJ1-3; D perhaps matches TRBD1 (6 bases). Trimming took off 0 bases at V and 0 bases at J, with 10 bases between the two ends. CDR1 SGHRS and CDR2 YFSETQ come from the germline V gene. This CDR3 spans 16 amino acids. The CDR3 loop reads CASSLVGGVSGNTIYF. In DNA, the CDR3 is TGCGCCAGCAGCTTGGTAGGGGGAGTCTCTGGAAACACCATATATTTT.

The genes are TRBV7-2 and TRBJ1-5; no clear D gene. The CDR3 extends over 15 amino acids. V shed 1 base and J shed 2 bases, with 9 bases lying between them. Per the germline V gene, CDR1 is SGHTA and CDR2 is FQGNSA. CDR3 in amino acids: CASSLEAQGNQPQHF. As DNA, the CDR3 is TGTGCCAGCAGCTTAGAGGCGCAGGGCAATCAGCCCCAGCATTTT.

The V and J genes are TRBV9 and TRBJ2-2, with D unclear. The CDR3 has 14 residues. Germline V gives CDR1 SGDLS, CDR2 YYNGEE. Trimming shortened V by 4 bases and J by 3 bases, and 10 bases separated the two germline ends. Here the CDR3 reads CASSRTTDTGELFF. The CDR3, as DNA: TGTGCCAGCAGCCGTACCACTGACACCGGGGAGCTGTTTTTT.

CDR3 sequence reads: CASSPRDYEQYF. The CDR3 DNA reads as TGTGCCAGCTCACCACGAGACTACGAGCAGTACTTC. The J gene is TRBJ2-7, the V gene TRBV18, with no clear D. The V end lost 1 base, the J end lost 3 bases, and 4 bases lay between the germline ends. This CDR3 contains 12 residues. The germline V gene has CDR1 KGHSH and CDR2 LQKENI.

The chain employs TRBV30 and TRBJ2-7; D gene ambiguous. CDR1 and CDR2 from the germline V gene are GTSNPN and SVGIG (reference sequence). This CDR3 is built from 11 residues. Trimming pared 2 bases from V and 6 bases from J, leaving 8 bases between. The CDR3 nucleotides read TGTGCCTGGAGTCTGGGCTCCGAGCAGTACTTC. Translating gives CAWSLGSEQYF.

This clone has more than one count but fewer than ten. CDR3 amino acids: CASSEALSSGNTIYF. CDR3 coding DNA: TGTGCCAGCAGTGAAGCGCTGAGCTCTGGAAACACCATATATTTT. The chain employs TRBV2 and TRBJ1-3; D is unresolved. Germline-derived CDR1 and CDR2 are SNHLY and FYNNEI. The V and J ends lost 0 bases and 0 bases respectively, with 6 bases between them. The CDR3 extends over 15 amino acids.

The chain is built from TRBV5-8 and TRBJ1-1; 11 nucleotides agree with TRBD1. Germline V lookup: CDR1 SGHTS, CDR2 YDEGEE. The CDR3 consists of 16 residues. The trim removed 3 bases at V and 3 bases at J, leaving 7 bases unmatched. The chain's CDR3 is CASSSRSGQGDTEAFF. The CDR3 bases are TGTGCCAGCAGCTCGCGTTCGGGACAGGGGGACACTGAAGCTTTCTTT.